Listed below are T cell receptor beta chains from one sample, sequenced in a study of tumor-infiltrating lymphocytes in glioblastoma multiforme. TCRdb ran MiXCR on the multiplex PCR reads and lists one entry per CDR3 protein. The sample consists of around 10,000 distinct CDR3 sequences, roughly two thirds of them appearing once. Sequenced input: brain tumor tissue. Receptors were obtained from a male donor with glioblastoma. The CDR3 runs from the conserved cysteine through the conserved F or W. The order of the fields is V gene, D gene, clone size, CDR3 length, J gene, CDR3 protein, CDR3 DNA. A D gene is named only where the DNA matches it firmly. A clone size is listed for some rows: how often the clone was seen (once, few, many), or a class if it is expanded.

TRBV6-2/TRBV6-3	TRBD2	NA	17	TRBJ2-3	CASNYSSLAGGRDTQYF	TGTGCCAGCAATTACTCTTCCCTAGCGGGAGGGAGGGATACGCAGTATTTT
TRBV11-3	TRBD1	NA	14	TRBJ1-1	CASSPGTGATEAFF	TGTGCCAGCAGTCCCGGGACAGGGGCCACTGAAGCTTTCTTT
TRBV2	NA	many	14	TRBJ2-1	CASGGGLQYNEQFF	TGTGCCAGCGGGGGGGGGCTCCAATACAATGAGCAGTTCTTC
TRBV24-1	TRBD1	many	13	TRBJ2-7	CATSEGGVYEQYF	TGTGCCACCAGTGAAGGGGGCGTCTACGAGCAGTACTTC
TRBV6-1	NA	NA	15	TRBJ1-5	CASIEPGLSNQPQHF	TGTGCCAGCATTGAGCCAGGGCTTAGCAATCAGCCCCAGCATTTT
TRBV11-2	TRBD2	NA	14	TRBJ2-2	CASSHGLDPGEPFF	TGTGCCAGCAGCCACGGACTAGACCCCGGGGAGCCGTTTTTT
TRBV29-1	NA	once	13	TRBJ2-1	CSVGRQGGNEQFF	TGCAGCGTTGGGCGGCAGGGGGGCAATGAGCAGTTCTTC
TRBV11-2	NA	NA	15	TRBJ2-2	CASSLDRAASGELFF	TGTGCCAGCAGCTTAGATCGGGCAGCGTCGGGGGAGCTGTTTTTT
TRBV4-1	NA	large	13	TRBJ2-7	CASSRQGRGEQYF	TGCGCCAGCAGCAGGCAGGGTAGGGGCGAGCAGTACTTC
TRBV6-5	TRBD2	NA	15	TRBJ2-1	CASSNDRGGATEQFF	TGTGCCAGCAGCAACGACCGGGGAGGGGCCACTGAGCAGTTCTTC
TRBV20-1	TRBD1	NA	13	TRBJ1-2	CSARDMTGNGHTF	TGCAGTGCTAGAGATATGACAGGGAATGGACACACCTTC
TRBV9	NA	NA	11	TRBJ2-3	CASSALYAQYF	TGTGCCAGCAGCGCTTTGTACGCGCAGTATTTT
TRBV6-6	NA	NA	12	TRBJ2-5	CAISYWDEIQYF	TGTGCCATCAGTTACTGGGATGAGATCCAGTACTTC
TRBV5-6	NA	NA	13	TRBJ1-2	CASSLGGSWGYTF	TGTGCCAGCAGCTTGGGGGGGTCTTGGGGCTACACCTTC
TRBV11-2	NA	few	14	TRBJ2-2	CASVGQSYAGELFF	TGTGCCAGCGTTGGGCAGTCCTACGCCGGGGAGCTGTTTTTT
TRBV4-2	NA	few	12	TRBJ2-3	CASSLPTDTQYF	TGTGCCAGCAGCCTTCCCACAGATACGCAGTATTTT
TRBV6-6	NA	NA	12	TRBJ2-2	CASNEANGELFF	TGTGCCAGCAACGAAGCGAACGGGGAGCTGTTTTTT
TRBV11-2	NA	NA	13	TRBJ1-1	CASSQQVATEALF	TGTGCTAGCAGTCAACAGGTGGCAACTGAAGCTCTCTTT
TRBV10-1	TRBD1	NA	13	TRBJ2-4	CASSDWDSDIQYF	TGCGCCAGTAGTGACTGGGACAGCGACATTCAGTACTTC
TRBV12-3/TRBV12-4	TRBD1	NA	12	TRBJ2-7	CASSYRGYEQYF	TGTGCCAGCAGTTACAGGGGCTACGAGCAGTACTTC
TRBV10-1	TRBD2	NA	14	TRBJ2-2	CASRRQRGTGGLFF	TGCGCCAGCAGAAGACAGCGGGGGACCGGGGGGCTGTTTTTT
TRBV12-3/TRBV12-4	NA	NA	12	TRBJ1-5	CASGGDPGRHHF	TGTGCCAGCGGCGGGGACCCCGGGCGCCATCATTTT
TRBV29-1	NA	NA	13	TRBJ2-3	CSAVAGSTDTQYF	TGCAGCGCAGTGGCAGGGTCCACAGATACGCAGTATTTT
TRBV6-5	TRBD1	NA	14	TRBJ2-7	CASTITGQGYGQYF	TGTGCCAGCACTATAACGGGACAGGGCTACGGACAGTACTTC
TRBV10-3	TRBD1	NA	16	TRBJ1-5	CAISDIDRGRFQPQHF	TGTGCCATCAGTGATATTGACAGGGGTCGATTCCAGCCCCAGCATTTT
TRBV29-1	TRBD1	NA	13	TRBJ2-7	CSVEPEGAGEQYF	TGCAGCGTTGAGCCCGAGGGGGCGGGTGAGCAGTACTTC
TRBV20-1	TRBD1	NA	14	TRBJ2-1	CSARDRVNYNEQFF	TGCAGTGCTAGGGACAGGGTGAACTACAATGAGCAGTTCTTC
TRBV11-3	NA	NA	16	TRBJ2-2	CASSLDLPPNTGELFF	TGTGCCAGCAGCTTAGATCTCCCTCCGAACACCGGGGAGCTGTTTTTT
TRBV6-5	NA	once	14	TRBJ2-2	CASSWDLSTGELLF	TGTGCTAGCAGCTGGGACCTGTCGACCGGGGAGCTGCTTTTT
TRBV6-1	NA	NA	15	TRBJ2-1	CASSEGVVAYNDQFF	TGTGCCAGCAGTGAAGGGGTCGTAGCATACAATGATCAGTTCTTC
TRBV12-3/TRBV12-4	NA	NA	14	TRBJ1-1	CASSSNGGNTEAFF	TGTGCCAGCAGTTCAAACGGGGGGAACACTGAAGCTTTCTTT
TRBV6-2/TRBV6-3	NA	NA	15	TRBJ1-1	CASSYSTAGRNEAFF	TGTGCCAGCAGTTACTCGACCGCAGGGAGGAATGAAGCTTTCTTT
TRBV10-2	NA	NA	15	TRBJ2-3	CASSGAGAGADTQYF	TGCGCCAGCAGTGGGGCGGGGGCCGGTGCAGATACGCAGTATTTT
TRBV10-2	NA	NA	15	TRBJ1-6	CASRGDLSYISPLHF	TGCGCCAGCAGGGGAGACCTCTCATACATATCACCCCTCCACTTT
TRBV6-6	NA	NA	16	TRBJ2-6	CASTVTGGSGANVLTF	TGTGCCAGCACCGTTACCGGGGGCTCTGGGGCCAACGTCCTGACTTTC
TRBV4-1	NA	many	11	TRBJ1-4	CASSQAEKLFF	TGCGCCAGCAGCCAAGCCGAAAAACTGTTTTTT
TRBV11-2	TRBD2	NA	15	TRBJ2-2	CASTRAGGTTGELFF	TGTGCCAGCACCCGGGCGGGGGGGACAACCGGGGAGCTGTTTTTT
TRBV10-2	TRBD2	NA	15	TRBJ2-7	CASSEAGVAGGETYF	TGCGCCAGCAGTGAGGCGGGGGTAGCGGGGGGCGAGACGTACTTC
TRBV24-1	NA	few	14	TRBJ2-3	CATSRSLGTGTQYF	TGTGCCACCAGCAGATCTCTGGGCACAGGTACGCAGTATTTT
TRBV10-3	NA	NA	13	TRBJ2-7	CAGSHVLAYEQYF	TGTGCCGGGAGTCACGTTTTGGCCTACGAGCAGTACTTC
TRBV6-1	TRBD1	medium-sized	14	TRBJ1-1	CASTRGEFASVAFF	TGTGCCAGCACCAGGGGGGAGTTCGCGAGTGTAGCTTTCTTT
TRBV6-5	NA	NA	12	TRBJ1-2	CASSYSGGHYAF	TGTGCCAGCAGTTACTCAGGGGGACACTACGCCTTC
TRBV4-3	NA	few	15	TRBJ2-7	CASSQGRRAGYEQYF	TGCGCCAGCAGCCAAGGGCGCAGGGCGGGCTACGAGCAGTACTTC
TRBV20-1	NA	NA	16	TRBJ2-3	CSATPYYGRSTDTQYF	TGCAGTGCAACTCCCTATTACGGGCGAAGCACAGATACGCAGTATTTT
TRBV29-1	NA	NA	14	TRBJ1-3	CSANLFSSGNTIYF	TGCAGCGCCAACCTATTTAGCTCTGGAAACACCATATATTTT